The clone carrying this T cell receptor beta chain was seen ten or more times. Its antigen is unknown. This record comes from a study of T cells in Graves' hyperthyroidism and ophthalmopathy. Whole-study results and caveats: Ophthalmopathy and stable hyperthyroidism were told apart by a 13 V-J model. In blood, most of the thyroid clonotypes expanded above 0.001 were also present.

The ends were cut back, 0 bases at V and 4 bases at J, with 7 bases in the middle. CDR3 length: 14 amino acids. The V gene's germline CDR1 is SGHTA and CDR2 FQGNSA. RNA transcripts were the template for amplifying TCR beta CDR3 regions. First-round RT-PCR of the TCR CDR3 relied on the HTBI primer set. TCRdb re-analysed the multiplex PCR reads in MiXCR, keeping a single row per CDR3 protein. The data show roughly 750,000 distinct CDR3 sequences, about 17% seen once. Any patient presenting with uncontrolled infection, other autoimmune disease, pregnancy or lactation was left out. The gene calls are TRBV7-2 and TRBJ2-1; D unclear. This sequence was found in a man aged 18 to 29 with Graves' hyperthyroidism. The sequencing sample was made of blood. Written as DNA, the CDR3 is TGTGCCAGCAGCTTAGCCACAGATTACAATGAGCAGTTCTTC. Its protein is CASSLATDYNEQFF.